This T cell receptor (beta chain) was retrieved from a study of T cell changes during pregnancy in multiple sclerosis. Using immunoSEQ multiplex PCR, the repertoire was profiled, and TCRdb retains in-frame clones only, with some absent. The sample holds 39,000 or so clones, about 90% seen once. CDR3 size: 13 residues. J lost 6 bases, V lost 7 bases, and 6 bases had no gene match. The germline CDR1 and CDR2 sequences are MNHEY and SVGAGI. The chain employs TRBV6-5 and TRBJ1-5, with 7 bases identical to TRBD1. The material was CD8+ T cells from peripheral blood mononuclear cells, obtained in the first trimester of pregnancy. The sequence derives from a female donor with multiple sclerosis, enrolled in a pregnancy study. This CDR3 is CASNKGAGQPQHF. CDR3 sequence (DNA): TGTGCCAGCAACAAGGGGGCCGGTCAGCCCCAGCATTTT.